This T cell receptor (beta chain) appears in the sequencing data of a study of Graves' ophthalmopathy and Graves' hyperthyroidism. Study at large: Before any treatment was given, at initial diagnosis, peripheral blood was collected.

Serum thyroxine and TRAb, along with clinical symptoms, thyroid ultrasound and orbital computed tomography, were what diagnosis relied on. This clonotype appeared many times. Trimming left V 3 bases short and J 0 bases short, with 8 bases between. This CDR3 comprises 14 residues. RNA transcripts were the template, and TCR beta CDR3 regions were amplified from them. Second-round multiplex PCR came after a first-round RT-PCR that employed HTBI primers. TCRdb passed the multiplex PCR reads through MiXCR, listing each CDR3 protein once. The sample holds roughly 500,000 distinct CDR3 sequences, approximately 15% seen once.

Sequenced sample: blood. The TCR was taken from a woman aged 25 to 39 with Graves' ophthalmopathy. V and J are TRBV12-3 or TRBV12-4 and TRBJ1-1; D is uncertain. The CDR3 DNA sequence: TGTGCCAGCAGTTTCCAGCACATGAACACTGAAGCTTTCTTT. Translated, it gives CASSFQHMNTEAFF.